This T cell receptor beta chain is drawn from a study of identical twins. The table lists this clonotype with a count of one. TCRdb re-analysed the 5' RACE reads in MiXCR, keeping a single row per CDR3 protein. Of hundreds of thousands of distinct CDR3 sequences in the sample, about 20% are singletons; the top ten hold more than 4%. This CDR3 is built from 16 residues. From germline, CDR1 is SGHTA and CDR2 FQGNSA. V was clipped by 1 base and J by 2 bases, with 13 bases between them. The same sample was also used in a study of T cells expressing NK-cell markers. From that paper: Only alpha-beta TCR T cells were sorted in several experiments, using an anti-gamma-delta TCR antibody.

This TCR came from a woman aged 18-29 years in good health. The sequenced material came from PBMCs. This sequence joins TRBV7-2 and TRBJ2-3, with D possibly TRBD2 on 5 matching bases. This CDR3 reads CASSLVPAAYTDTQYF. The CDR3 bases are TGTGCCAGCAGCTTAGTCCCAGCGGCCTACACAGATACGCAGTATTTT.